Listed below are T cell receptor beta chains from one sample, sequenced in a study of OX40 agonist ivuxolimab in advanced cancers. Libraries were prepared by immunoSEQ multiplex PCR; TCRdb keeps only in-frame clonotypes and omits some of them. The table lists 60,000 or so clones, approximately 85% of them singletons. Material: CD4+ or CD8+ T cells sorted from blood, obtained in a trial of the OX40 agonist ivuxolimab. Source of these receptors: an adult with an advanced solid tumor such as melanoma, head and neck, liver or kidney cancer. Each CDR3 is given with its conserved first and last residue. The D gene is left open where the match is weak. The size of a clone is reported for some rows only, either as once, few or many, or as a class for expanded clones.

J: TRBJ1-3
D: -
size: once
V: TRBV7-9
DNA: TGTGCCAGCAGCTTGGCAAACACCATATATTTT
CDR3: CASSLANTIYF

J: TRBJ2-3
D: -
size: -
V: TRBV6-1
DNA: TGTGCCAGCGGACCCCCCCAGTATTTT
CDR3: CASGPPQYF

J: TRBJ2-7
D: -
size: -
V: TRBV5-5
DNA: TGTGCCAGCAGCCAAGGACCGAACTACGAGCAGTACTTC
CDR3: CASSQGPNYEQYF

J: TRBJ1-4
D: TRBD1
size: -
V: TRBV6-1
DNA: TGTGCCAGCAGCCCAGGGACAGCTGGATATGAAAAACTGTTTTTT
CDR3: CASSPGTAGYEKLFF

J: TRBJ2-7
D: -
size: -
V: TRBV27
DNA: TGTGCCAGCAGTTTAATGGACGAGAACGAGCAGTACTTC
CDR3: CASSLMDENEQYF

J: TRBJ2-2
D: -
size: -
V: TRBV4-3
DNA: TGCGCCAGCAGCCGAGGTGGGGGTGTGAAGGCCGGGGAGCTGTTTTTT
CDR3: CASSRGGGVKAGELFF

J: TRBJ1-4
D: TRBD1
size: -
V: TRBV5-1
DNA: TGCGCCAGCAGCCAAACGGGACAGCCTAATGAAAAACTGTTTTTT
CDR3: CASSQTGQPNEKLFF

J: TRBJ1-5
D: -
size: -
V: TRBV2
DNA: TGTGCCAGCAGCGAAAACACACGGAATCAGCCCCAGCATTTT
CDR3: CASSENTRNQPQHF

J: TRBJ2-3
D: TRBD2
size: -
V: TRBV9
DNA: TGTGCCAGCAGCCGGACGGTGGGACTAGCGGGGGGCACAGATACGCAGTATTTT
CDR3: CASSRTVGLAGGTDTQYF

J: TRBJ2-3
D: -
size: -
V: TRBV5-5
DNA: TGTGCCAGCAGCTTTAGCACAGATACGCAGTATTTT
CDR3: CASSFSTDTQYF

J: TRBJ2-2
D: -
size: -
V: TRBV11-2
DNA: TGTGCCAGCAGCTTCTATGGACAATCCGACGGGGAGCTGTTTTTT
CDR3: CASSFYGQSDGELFF

J: TRBJ2-5
D: TRBD1
size: -
V: TRBV7-2
DNA: TGTGCCAGCAGCGAAGAGTCTTCCGGGACAGATAAGTACTTC
CDR3: CASSEESSGTDKYF

J: TRBJ2-1
D: TRBD2
size: once
V: TRBV19
DNA: TGTGCCAGTAGTATGGGACTAGCGGGCGCCTACAATGAGCAGTTCTTC
CDR3: CASSMGLAGAYNEQFF

J: TRBJ2-7
D: TRBD1
size: -
V: TRBV28
DNA: TGTGCCAGCAGTTTACAGGACAGGGGACCCTACGAGCAGTACTTC
CDR3: CASSLQDRGPYEQYF

J: TRBJ1-1
D: -
size: -
V: TRBV6-5
DNA: TGTGCCAGCTCGGCAGGCGCGAGCACTGAAGCTTTCTTT
CDR3: CASSAGASTEAFF

J: TRBJ2-2
D: -
size: -
V: TRBV6-5
DNA: TGTGCCAGCAGTTACGCTCCGGGGAACGGGGAGCTGTTTTTT
CDR3: CASSYAPGNGELFF

J: TRBJ2-5
D: -
size: -
V: TRBV11-2
DNA: TGTGCCAGCAGCTCGGCCATACAAGAGACCCAGTACTTC
CDR3: CASSSAIQETQYF

J: TRBJ2-7
D: -
size: -
V: TRBV7-9
DNA: TGTGCCAGCAGCCCTTGGGACGTCTCCTACGAGCAGTACTTC
CDR3: CASSPWDVSYEQYF

J: TRBJ1-2
D: -
size: -
V: TRBV28
DNA: TGTGCCAGCAGGGGCGATATCTATGGCTACACCTTC
CDR3: CASRGDIYGYTF

J: TRBJ1-4
D: -
size: -
V: TRBV7-8
DNA: TGTGCCAGCAGTACTTATGGGGTTAGTGGTGAAAAACTGTTTTTT
CDR3: CASSTYGVSGEKLFF

J: TRBJ1-6
D: TRBD1
size: -
V: TRBV28
DNA: TGTGCCAGCATCGAAAGCCTTGGGACAGGGAGTAATTCACCCCTCCACTTT
CDR3: CASIESLGTGSNSPLHF

J: TRBJ2-7
D: TRBD1
size: -
V: TRBV5-5
DNA: TGTGCCAGCAGCTTGACGGACAGGGCACCCTACGAGCAGTACTTC
CDR3: CASSLTDRAPYEQYF

J: TRBJ2-7
D: -
size: -
V: TRBV5-1
DNA: TGCGCCAGCAGCTTGGAAACAGGGCACTACGAGCAGTACTTC
CDR3: CASSLETGHYEQYF

J: TRBJ2-2
D: -
size: -
V: TRBV5-6
DNA: TGTGCCAGCAGCTTGGGACAGCTCGGGGAGCTGTTTTTT
CDR3: CASSLGQLGELFF

J: TRBJ2-3
D: -
size: -
V: TRBV6-1
DNA: TGTGCCAGCAGTCTCCGCCCTTTAGCGGATACGCAGTATTTT
CDR3: CASSLRPLADTQYF

J: TRBJ2-5
D: TRBD2
size: -
V: TRBV11-3
DNA: TGTGCCAGCAGCTTCGGGACTAGCGGGAGTGTGGAGACCCAGTACTTC
CDR3: CASSFGTSGSVETQYF

J: TRBJ2-7
D: -
size: -
V: TRBV28
DNA: TGTGCCAGCAATCTTCGGGGCTCAGGTTCCTACGAGCAGTACTTC
CDR3: CASNLRGSGSYEQYF